These 16 T cell receptor beta chains share one sample of origin, sequenced in a study of T-cell memory formation after mild COVID-19. From the 5' RACE reads, TCRdb called clonotypes with MiXCR, one entry per CDR3 protein. The sample carries a few hundred thousand distinct CDR3 sequences, around 28% recorded once. The sequenced sample was PBMCs or a T cell subset sorted from them (not recorded which). Receptor source: an adult woman who had mild COVID-19 (a few samples of this study predate the infection). Cell type and time point are not known.

This clonotype was seen more than once but under ten times. The chain links TRBV12-3 or TRBV12-4 to TRBJ1-6, with 7 bases fitting TRBD1. CDR3 size: 15 residues. The V and J ends lost 5 bases and 6 bases, in that order; junction bases with no gene match: 7. DNA for the CDR3: TGTGCCAGCAGTGTTAACAGGGGATCTAATTCACCCCTCCACTTT. This codes for CASSVNRGSNSPLHF.

A few counts support this clonotype. V gene TRBV12-3 or TRBV12-4 combines with J gene TRBJ1-2, with 10 positions matching TRBD1. V lost 8 bases, J lost 5 bases, and 5 bases stayed unmatched. CDR3 length: 13 residues. As DNA, the CDR3 is TGTGCCAGCCTCCGGACAGGGGGATATGGCTACACCTTC. Translating it yields CASLRTGGYGYTF.

A few counts support this clonotype. The chain carries TRBV7-2 and TRBJ2-4; TRBD1 matches 9 bases. J lost 9 bases, V lost 5 bases, and 11 bases had no gene match. The CDR3 is made up of 15 amino acids. CDR1 and CDR2 from the germline V gene are SGHTA and FQGNSA. CDR3 residues: CASSQQPGQGTIQYF. The CDR3 bases are TGTGCCAGCAGCCAGCAACCGGGACAGGGAACCATTCAGTACTTC.

There are a few counts of this clonotype. The V gene is TRBV5-1, the J gene TRBJ1-1; D is unclear. Trimming cost V 4 bases and J 5 bases, with 12 bases left between them. The germline CDR1 and CDR2 sequences are SGHRS and YFSETQ. This CDR3 is 13 amino acids long. CDR3 coding DNA: TGCGCCAGCAGCCTGGACCTGGGAACTGAAGCTTTCTTT. Encoded protein: CASSLDLGTEAFF.

This clonotype was seen repeatedly, ten times or more. The chain employs TRBV24-1 and TRBJ2-3; 14 bases agree with TRBD2. V lost 2 bases, J lost 0 bases, and 6 bases stayed unmatched. Germline assignment: CDR1 KGHDR and CDR2 SFDVKD. The CDR3 contains 19 residues. The CDR3 loop reads CATSDSGLAGGTSTDTQYF. Here the CDR3 DNA reads TGTGCCACCAGTGATTCCGGACTAGCGGGAGGTACTAGCACAGATACGCAGTATTTT.

The chain uses TRBV12-3 or TRBV12-4 and TRBJ1-1; D gene uncertain. Trimming left V 6 bases short and J 2 bases short, with 13 bases between. CDR3 length: 14 residues. The CDR3 sequence: CASSLPGPNTEAFF. The CDR3 DNA is TGTGCCAGCAGCCTCCCGGGTCCAAACACTGAAGCTTTCTTT.

The J gene is TRBJ1-5, the V gene TRBV5-5, with D possibly matching TRBD1 (6 bases). V was shortened by 3 bases and J by 9 bases, with 13 bases between the two germline ends. The CDR3 consists of 13 residues. Germline CDR1 and CDR2: SGHKS and YYEKEE (reference sequence). The CDR3 bases are TGTGCCAGCAGCTCGGACAGCTATGGGCCCCAGCATTTT. Translated: CASSSDSYGPQHF.

The gene calls are TRBV25-1 and TRBJ2-3; the match to TRBD2 covers 7 bases. The CDR3 is made up of 14 amino acids. V lost 9 bases, J lost 6 bases, and 12 bases stayed unmatched. The germline gives CDR1 MGHDK, CDR2 SYGVNS. For the CDR3, the DNA is TGTGCCAGTCACAAGCGGGACGGAGTTGATACGCAGTATTTT. Amino acid sequence: CASHKRDGVDTQYF.

This clonotype was recorded a few times. The chain has TRBV5-5 and TRBJ2-2; 14 bases agree with TRBD2. Trimming took 3 bases from V and 7 from J; bases not matched to a gene: 2. From germline, CDR1 is SGHKS and CDR2 YYEKEE (reference sequence). This CDR3 has 15 residues. CDR3 region: CASSSTSGGVGELFF. The CDR3 DNA follows: TGTGCCAGCAGCTCGACTAGCGGGGGGGTCGGGGAGCTGTTTTTT.

This clonotype has a handful of counts. The chain has TRBV6-1 and TRBJ2-4; D may be TRBD1 or TRBD2 (5 bases each). The germline V gene has CDR1 MNHNS and CDR2 SASEGT. This CDR3 region has 16 residues. V was shortened by 0 bases and J by 7 bases, with 16 bases between the two germline ends. DNA for the CDR3: TGTGCCAGCAGTGAAGCCACCATCGCCGGGGCCAACATTCAGTACTTC. It encodes CASSEATIAGANIQYF.

This clonotype was counted only a few times. This CDR3 reads CASSYWVSGDTGELFF. CDR3 sequence (DNA): TGTGCCAGCAGTTATTGGGTGTCCGGAGACACCGGGGAGCTGTTTTTT. This rearrangement joins TRBV6-5 to TRBJ2-2; no clear D gene. V lost 3 bases to trimming and J lost 3 bases, with 14 bases between them. Per germline, CDR1 MNHEY and CDR2 SVGAGI. The CDR3 is 16 residues long.

This clonotype appeared a few times. The J gene is TRBJ2-1, the V gene TRBV5-1, with 16 bases matching TRBD2. There are 15 residues in the CDR3. The germline V gene has CDR1 SGHRS and CDR2 YFSETQ. After removal of 4 bases from V and 9 bases from J, the junction contained 4 bases not matched to a gene. The CDR3 region has the DNA TGCGCCAGCAGCCCGGGACTAGCGGGGGGGCTTGAGCAGTTCTTC. This codes for CASSPGLAGGLEQFF.

There are a few counts of this clonotype. V usage is TRBV2 and J usage is TRBJ1-5, with no clear D. V was clipped by 8 bases and J by 8 bases, with 16 bases between them. The V gene's germline CDR1 is SNHLY and CDR2 FYNNEI. The CDR3 is made up of 13 amino acids. The CDR3 DNA is TGTGCCAGCCAAAAGGCTCACGGGGAGCCCCAGCATTTT. Protein: CASQKAHGEPQHF.

This chain uses TRBV6-5 with TRBJ2-2; D not certain. The V and J ends lost 2 bases and 3 bases respectively, with 4 bases between them. CDR1 is MNHEY, CDR2 SVGAGI, per germline. The CDR3 has 13 amino acids. The CDR3 region has the DNA TGTGCCAGCAGTTACGCCGACACCGGGGAGCTGTTTTTT. Its protein product is CASSYADTGELFF.

The chain couples TRBV29-1 to TRBJ2-7; tentatively, D is TRBD2 (6 bases). There are 14 residues in the CDR3. Trimming took off 7 bases at V and 2 bases at J, with 18 bases between the two ends. Germline V CDR1 and CDR2: SQVTM, ANQGSEA. The CDR3 DNA is TGCAGCGCACTGTCGGGGGACGGGGCCTACGAGCAGTACTTC. Translating it yields CSALSGDGAYEQYF.

The CDR3 DNA sequence: TGTGCCAGCGGGACGGGTAACACTGAAGCTTTCTTT. It is translated as CASGTGNTEAFF. V is TRBV27 and J is TRBJ1-1; possibly TRBD1 for D (5 bases). This CDR3 has 12 amino acids. The V end was cut by 8 bases, the J end by 2 bases, with 9 bases between. Germline values: CDR1 MNHEY, CDR2 SMNVEV (reference sequence).